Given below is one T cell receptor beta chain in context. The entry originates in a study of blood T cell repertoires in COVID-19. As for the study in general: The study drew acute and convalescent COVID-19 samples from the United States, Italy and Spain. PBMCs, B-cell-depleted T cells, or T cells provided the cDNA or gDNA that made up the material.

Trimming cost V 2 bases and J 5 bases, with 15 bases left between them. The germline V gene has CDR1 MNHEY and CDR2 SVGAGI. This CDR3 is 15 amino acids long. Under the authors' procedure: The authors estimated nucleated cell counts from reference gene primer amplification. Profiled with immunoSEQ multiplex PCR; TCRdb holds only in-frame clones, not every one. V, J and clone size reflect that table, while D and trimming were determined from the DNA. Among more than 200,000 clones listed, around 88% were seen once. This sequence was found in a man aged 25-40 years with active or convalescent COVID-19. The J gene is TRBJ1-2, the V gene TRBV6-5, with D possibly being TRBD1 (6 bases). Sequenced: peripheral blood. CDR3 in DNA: TGTGCCAGCAGTTACGGAGGGGGGGGGAGTTATGGCTACACCTTC. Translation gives CASSYGGGGSYGYTF.